This T cell receptor beta chain was captured by sequencing in a study of regulatory T cells in long-lasting Graves disease. The TCR beta library used iRepertoire HTBI primers with Arm-PCR amplification of CDR3. TCRdb itself ran the multiplex PCR reads through MiXCR, one entry per CDR3 protein. This table has some 370,000 distinct CDR3 sequences, approximately 12% appearing once. Time point in this sample: newly diagnosed GD, antithyroid drugs for less than 3 months. PBMCs provided the RNA from which the TCR library was made. This CDR3 region has 14 residues. The V gene's germline CDR1 is ENHRY and CDR2 SYGVKD. Of note for this clonotype: One end of the junction fails to match germline, which may point to a read error.

These data are also associated with another study on T cells in Graves' hyperthyroidism and ophthalmopathy.

The source is a woman between 18 and 29 years old with Graves disease. The rearrangement links TRBV10-3 to TRBJ1-2, with D possibly matching TRBD1 (6 bases). This sample comprised peripheral blood mononuclear cells (PBMCs), obtained at new diagnosis, from a patient treated with antithyroid drugs. As DNA, the CDR3 is TGTGCCATCGGGACATCCCCACATAACTGTGGCTACACCTTC. The encoded protein is CAIGTSPHNCGYTF.